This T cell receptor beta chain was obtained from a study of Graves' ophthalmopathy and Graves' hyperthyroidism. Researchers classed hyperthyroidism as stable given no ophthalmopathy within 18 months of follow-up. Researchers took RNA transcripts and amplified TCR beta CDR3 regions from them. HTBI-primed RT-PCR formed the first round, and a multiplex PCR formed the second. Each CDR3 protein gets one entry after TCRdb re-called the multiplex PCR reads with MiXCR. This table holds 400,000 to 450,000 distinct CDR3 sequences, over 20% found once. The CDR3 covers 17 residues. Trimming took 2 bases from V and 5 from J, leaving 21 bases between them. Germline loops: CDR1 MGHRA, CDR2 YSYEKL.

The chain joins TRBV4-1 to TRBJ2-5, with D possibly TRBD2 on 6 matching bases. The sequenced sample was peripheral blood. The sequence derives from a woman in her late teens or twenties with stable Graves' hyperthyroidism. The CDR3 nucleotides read TGCGCCAGCAGCCAATTGTCTGGGCTAGCGAGGGTGGAGACCCAGTACTTC. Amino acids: CASSQLSGLARVETQYF.